The 25 T cell receptor beta chains below were found in one sample sequenced in a study of blood T cell repertoires in COVID-19. This table comes from immunoSEQ multiplex PCR, and its TCRdb copy is limited to in-frame clones, with some not included. Here the sample spans some 70,000 clones, 90% being singletons. Sequencing was done on a sample of peripheral blood. These TCRs come from a man aged 50 or older with COVID-19, enrolled during active disease.

The rearrangement uses TRBV5-6 and TRBJ1-2; D perhaps matches TRBD1 (6 bases). This CDR3 region has 14 residues. Between the trimmed V and J ends, which lost 4 bases and 2 bases, there was a span of 12 bases. The V gene's germline CDR1 is SGHDT and CDR2 YYEEEE. CDR3 bases: TGTGCCAGCAGCCGAGGGGGGGACAACTATGGCTACACCTTC. This encodes CASSRGGDNYGYTF. Full variable domain (remainder filled in from reference TRBV5-6 and TRBJ1-2): DAGVTQSPTHLIKTRGQQVTLRCSPKSGHDTVSWYQQALGQGPQFIFQYYEEEERQRGNFPDRFSGHQFPNYSSELNVNALLLGDSALYLCASSRGGDNYGYTFGSGTRLTVV.

This chain uses TRBV25-1 with TRBJ2-7; 10 bases fit TRBD1. Germline V lookup: CDR1 MGHDK, CDR2 SYGVNS. CDR3 length: 15 residues. V was clipped by 1 base and J by 3 bases; unmatched bases: 3. The CDR3 region has the DNA TGTGCCAGCAGTGAATTTGGGACAGGGGTCTACGAGCAGTACTTC. The encoded protein is CASSEFGTGVYEQYF.

The gene calls are TRBV19 and TRBJ1-5, with 8 bases identical to TRBD1. The CDR3 loop spans 13 amino acids. Looked up from germline, CDR1 is LNHDA and CDR2 is SQIVND (reference sequence). J gave up 5 bases and V 6 bases, and 3 bases lay outside the gene matches. CDR3 in DNA: TGTGCCAGTAGCCTACAGGGGGATCAGCCCCAGCATTTT. This encodes CASSLQGDQPQHF.

This chain joins TRBV28 and TRBJ2-7; 12 bases are a match to TRBD2. The germline V gene encodes CDR1 MDHEN and CDR2 SYDVKM. Trimming cost V 5 bases and J 10 bases; bases outside gene matches: 3. This CDR3 has 12 residues. The CDR3 region has the DNA TGTGCCAGCAGTGGGGGACTAGCGGGCCAGTACTTC. As protein: CASSGGLAGQYF.

The genes are TRBV18 and TRBJ2-1; 13 bases fit TRBD2. With 1 base clipped from V and 7 bases from J, the junction kept 22 bases outside the gene matches. The CDR3 is 22 amino acids. Germline V CDR1 and CDR2: KGHSH, LQKENI. The CDR3 DNA is TGTGCCAGCTCACCACTCAGAATAGCAGGGGGCCCGGGACTAGCGGGAAAGAATGAGCAGTTCTTC. Its protein product is CASSPLRIAGGPGLAGKNEQFF.

This clone was observed once. The chain carries TRBV29-1 and TRBJ2-3, with 10 bases identical to TRBD1. The CDR3 has 15 amino acids. V trimming: 6 bases; J trimming: 0 bases; junction bases outside the gene matches: 6. CDR1 SQVTM and CDR2 ANQGSEA come from the germline V gene. The CDR3 DNA is TGCAGCGTCCAGGACAGGGGGACTAGCACAGATACGCAGTATTTT. Its translation: CSVQDRGTSTDTQYF.

The chain recombines TRBV19 with TRBJ1-5, with 7 bases matching TRBD1. The CDR3 runs 16 residues. Germline V CDR1 and CDR2: LNHDA, SQIVND (reference sequence). With V trimmed by 2 bases and J by 5 bases, 9 bases remained unmatched. The CDR3: CASSIRWDSPHQPQHF. The DNA for the CDR3 is TGTGCCAGTAGTATACGTTGGGACAGTCCCCATCAGCCCCAGCATTTT.

This sequence joins TRBV2 and TRBJ1-3; 9 bases map to TRBD1. The CDR3 has 16 residues. Germline V gene data show CDR1 as SNHLY and CDR2 as FYNNEI. The junction had 5 bases not matched to a gene; V was cut back by 2 bases and J by 3 bases. In DNA form, the CDR3 reads TGTGCCAGCAGTGAAACAGGGGGCTTCAGTGGAAACACCATATATTTT. As protein: CASSETGGFSGNTIYF. Full variable domain (remainder filled in from reference TRBV2 and TRBJ1-3): EPEVTQTPSHQVTQMGQEVILRCVPISNHLYFYWYRQILGQKVEFLVSFYNNEISEKSEIFDDQFSVERPDGSNFTLKIRSTKLEDSAMYFCASSETGGFSGNTIYFGEGSWLTVV.

The chain has TRBV25-1 and TRBJ2-2, with a tentative D call TRBD1 (6 bases). The CDR3 runs to 13 residues. Germline V gene lookup returns CDR1 MGHDK and CDR2 SYGVNS. Deletions cut 6 bases from V and 2 bases from J, with 7 bases between. Here the CDR3 reads CASRGQNTGELFF. In DNA, the CDR3 is TGTGCCAGCAGGGGACAAAACACCGGGGAGCTGTTTTTT.

Comments on this clone: The junction does not match germline at one end; this may be a read error. The DNA for the CDR3 is TGTGCCAGCAGCACAGGGGTCTATGGTTACACCTTC. Amino acids: CASSTGVYGYTF. The chain recombines TRBV2 with TRBJ1-2; 7 bases are a match to TRBD1. The CDR3 runs to 12 residues. Germline V CDR1 and CDR2: SNHLY, FYNNEI.

The rearrangement links TRBV6-6 to TRBJ2-3; D might be TRBD1 (6 bases). There are 16 residues in the CDR3. Germline loops: CDR1 MNHNY, CDR2 SVGAGI (reference sequence). Trimming removed 0 bases at V and 3 bases at J, with 13 bases between. The CDR3 DNA reads TGTGCCAGCAGTTACTCGACAGGCCAAGGAACAGATACGCAGTATTTT. This gives the protein CASSYSTGQGTDTQYF.

The chain couples TRBV2 to TRBJ1-6; a possible D gene is TRBD1 (6 bases). CDR3 length equals 13 residues. Trimming took off 6 bases at V and 8 bases at J, with 11 bases between the two ends. Germline CDR1 is SNHLY and CDR2 is FYNNEI. The CDR3: CASRVRGDSPLHF. Here the CDR3 DNA reads TGTGCCAGCAGAGTCAGGGGAGATTCACCCCTCCACTTT. Drawing the rest from reference TRBV2 and TRBJ1-6, the complete variable domain is EPEVTQTPSHQVTQMGQEVILRCVPISNHLYFYWYRQILGQKVEFLVSFYNNEISEKSEIFDDQFSVERPDGSNFTLKIRSTKLEDSAMYFCASRVRGDSPLHFGNGTRLTVT.

The chain carries TRBV2 and TRBJ2-1, with 7 bases identical to TRBD2. Per germline, CDR1 SNHLY and CDR2 FYNNEI. V lost 3 bases to trimming and J lost 7 bases; unmatched junction nucleotides: 6. CDR3 size: 14 residues. CDR3 region: CASSEASGLNEQFF. Here the CDR3 DNA reads TGTGCCAGCAGTGAGGCTAGCGGTCTGAATGAGCAGTTCTTC.

The J gene is TRBJ2-3, the V gene TRBV10-3, with 10 bases fitting TRBD1. After removal of 8 bases from V and 6 bases from J, the junction contained 5 bases not matched to a gene. The CDR3 consists of 13 residues. Germline assignment: CDR1 ENHRY and CDR2 SYGVKD. The CDR3 loop is CAIDQTGGDTQYF. In DNA, the CDR3 is TGTGCCATCGACCAGACAGGGGGCGATACGCAGTATTTT.

The gene calls are TRBV28 and TRBJ2-7, with D unclear. Trimming shortened V by 2 bases and J by 2 bases, and 4 bases separated the two germline ends. Per germline, CDR1 MDHEN and CDR2 SYDVKM. This CDR3 has 12 residues. DNA for the CDR3: TGTGCCAGCAGTTTAAGCGCCTACGAGCAGTACTTC. It yields the protein CASSLSAYEQYF.

CDR3 DNA sequence: TGTGCCAGCAGCTTAGAGGCAGGGGAAGATTCACCCCTCCACTTT. Its translation: CASSLEAGEDSPLHF. The chain couples TRBV7-2 to TRBJ1-6; D possibly corresponds to TRBD1 (6 bases). CDR3 size: 15 residues. Germline V gene sequence: CDR1 SGHTA, CDR2 FQGNSA. V lost 1 base and J 8 bases, leaving 12 bases between the germline ends.

The chain joins TRBV2 to TRBJ1-4; 8 bases agree with TRBD1. The V segment lost 5 bases and the J segment 5 bases; nucleotides outside the gene matches: 4. The V gene's germline CDR1 is SNHLY and CDR2 FYNNEI. This CDR3 has 14 amino acids. As DNA, the CDR3 is TGTGCCAGCAGTCGGGACAGGCAAAATGAAAAACTGTTTTTT. This gives the protein CASSRDRQNEKLFF.

This chain links TRBV9 with TRBJ2-6; maybe TRBD2 (6 bases). Trimming removed 3 bases from V and 9 bases from J, with 13 bases in between. Germline V gene lookup returns CDR1 SGDLS and CDR2 YYNGEE. The CDR3 has 14 residues. As DNA, the CDR3 is TGTGCCAGCAGCGACCTGGGGGGTGGCAACGTCCTGACTTTC. This encodes CASSDLGGGNVLTF.

V is TRBV4-1 and J is TRBJ2-1; 9 positions match TRBD2. CDR1 and CDR2 from the germline V gene are MGHRA and YSYEKL. Trimming cost V 4 bases and J 4 bases; bases outside gene matches: 11. The CDR3 totals 17 residues. The CDR3 reads CASSRTAGGSGYNEQFF. The CDR3 region has the DNA TGCGCCAGCAGCCGAACAGCGGGAGGATCGGGTTACAATGAGCAGTTCTTC.

The rearrangement joins TRBV10-3 to TRBJ2-7; possibly TRBD2 for D (7 bases). CDR3 length: 18 amino acids. V lost 0 bases, J lost 5 bases, and 23 bases lay in between. Germline CDR1 and CDR2: ENHRY and SYGVKD. CDR3 coding DNA: TGTGCCATCAGTGAGTCGAGGGGGGGTCGCTCGGGCGTCGACGAGCAGTACTTC. Translated: CAISESRGGRSGVDEQYF.

V is TRBV18 and J is TRBJ1-2; D call uncertain. The length of the CDR3 is 13 residues. Germline CDR1 is KGHSH and CDR2 is LQKENI. V was trimmed by 3 bases and J by 2 bases, leaving 7 bases between them. The CDR3 is CASSPDSNYGYTF. The CDR3, as DNA: TGTGCCAGCTCACCGGATAGCAACTATGGCTACACCTTC. Looking up the rest from reference TRBV18 and TRBJ1-2 gives the full variable domain: NAGVMQNPRHLVRRRGQEARLRCSPMKGHSHVYWYRQLPEEGLKFMVYLQKENIIDESGMPKERFSAEFPKEGPSILRIQQVVRGDSAAYFCASSPDSNYGYTFGSGTRLTVV.

The genes are TRBV12-5 and TRBJ1-2, with D maybe TRBD1 (5 bases). CDR1 and CDR2 (germline): LGHNT, FRNRAP. The V end was cut by 6 bases, the J end by 8 bases, with 19 bases between. The CDR3 loop spans 14 amino acids. In nucleotides, the CDR3 is TGTGCTAGTGGCGAAAGCGGGACGGTCGGGGGCTACACCTTC. It yields the protein CASGESGTVGGYTF.

This sequence joins TRBV4-2 and TRBJ2-2; 9 bases map to TRBD2. Germline assignment: CDR1 LGHNA and CDR2 YNFKEQ. J lost 7 bases, V lost 2 bases, and 14 bases had no gene match. The CDR3 covers 18 residues. CDR3 in DNA: TGTGCCAGCAGCCAACGCAGTACGCGGGAGGGCCGAAGCGGGGAGCTGTTTTTT. Its translation is CASSQRSTREGRSGELFF.

CDR3 protein: CASSSRSPLTSGPLLQETQYF. The CDR3, as DNA: TGTGCCAGCAGCTCCAGAAGTCCCCTGACTAGCGGGCCCCTACTACAAGAGACCCAGTACTTC. V gene TRBV7-6 combines with J gene TRBJ2-5, with 10 bases identical to TRBD2. V was clipped by 4 bases and J by 2 bases; unmatched bases: 22. This CDR3 has 21 residues. CDR1 is SGHVS, CDR2 FNYEAQ, per germline.

This chain connects TRBV7-2 to TRBJ2-5; 14 bases are a match to TRBD2. Trimming at V came to 2 bases and at J to 5 bases, leaving 7 bases not matched to a gene. Germline CDR1 SGHTA, CDR2 FQGNSA. The CDR3 contains 17 residues. The CDR3 bases are TGTGCCAGCAGCTTACGACTAGCGGGAGGGACTTGGGAGACCCAGTACTTC. It encodes CASSLRLAGGTWETQYF. The entire variable domain, with the rest obtained from reference TRBV7-2 and TRBJ2-5, is as follows: GAGVSQSPSNKVTEKGKDVELRCDPISGHTALYWYRQSLGQGLEFLIYFQGNSAPDKSGLPSDRFSAERTGGSVSTLTIQRTQQEDSAVYLCASSLRLAGGTWETQYFGPGTRLLVL.